This T cell receptor (beta chain) was captured by sequencing in a study of T cell responses to AZD1222 COVID-19 vaccine. To note about this clone: This specimen includes other DNA sequences encoding the same CDR3.

Clones were sequenced by immunoSEQ multiplex PCR, and TCRdb holds only the in-frame ones, with some missing. This table has about 130,000 clones, roughly 85% appearing once. The length of the CDR3 is 14 residues. Germline values: CDR1 MRHNA, CDR2 SNTAGT. V lost 0 bases and J 4 bases, leaving 9 bases between the germline ends. This TCR was recovered from an adult in good health. Here the sequenced sample was peripheral blood, taken on day 0 of MenACWY control vaccination. V is TRBV6-4 and J is TRBJ1-2; tentative D call: TRBD1 (6 bases). The CDR3 protein is CASSDSGRGYGYTF. As DNA, the CDR3 is TGTGCCAGCAGTGACTCTGGCAGGGGCTATGGCTACACCTTC.